Listed below are T cell receptor beta chains from one sample, sequenced in a study of CD8 T cells in Susac syndrome. In TCRdb, the immunoSEQ multiplex PCR reads were re-called with MiXCR into one record per CDR3 protein. The sample lists some 200,000 distinct CDR3 sequences, approximately 90% seen once, with approximately 0.13% in the top ten. The sample comprised CD8+ T cells from PBMCs. The receptors derive from a human donor with multiple sclerosis. Both conserved end residues are part of each CDR3. The D gene is left open where the match is weak. Size is omitted from some rows. Given values are once, few, many or a class for expanded clones.

clone_size: NA
cdr3_length: 15
v_call: TRBV5-5
d_call: NA
j_call: TRBJ2-7
cdr3_nt: TGTGCCAGCAGCTTGGGGTCAGGAGGTTCCTACGAGCAGTACTTC
cdr3_aa: CASSLGSGGSYEQYF

clone_size: NA
cdr3_length: 13
v_call: TRBV28
d_call: NA
j_call: TRBJ1-1
cdr3_nt: TGTGCCAGCAGTGCACCTTTAGAGGGTGAAGCTTTCTTT
cdr3_aa: CASSAPLEGEAFF

clone_size: NA
cdr3_length: 13
v_call: TRBV2
d_call: NA
j_call: TRBJ1-1
cdr3_nt: TGTGCCAGCAGTGAATATTTGGCTACTGAAGCTTTCTTT
cdr3_aa: CASSEYLATEAFF

clone_size: NA
cdr3_length: 15
v_call: TRBV5-6
d_call: NA
j_call: TRBJ2-7
cdr3_nt: TGTGCCAGCAGCGGGGGGGGCACACGTCTTGGCGAGCAGTACTTC
cdr3_aa: CASSGGGTRLGEQYF

clone_size: NA
cdr3_length: 14
v_call: TRBV11-1
d_call: NA
j_call: TRBJ1-1
cdr3_nt: TGTGCCAGCAGCTACAGGGCCGCGGGCGCTGAAGCTTTCTTT
cdr3_aa: CASSYRAAGAEAFF

clone_size: NA
cdr3_length: 13
v_call: TRBV27
d_call: NA
j_call: TRBJ1-1
cdr3_nt: TGTGCCAGCTCCCTACAGGGCCCGCCTGAAGCTTTCTTT
cdr3_aa: CASSLQGPPEAFF

clone_size: NA
cdr3_length: 14
v_call: TRBV27
d_call: NA
j_call: TRBJ1-5
cdr3_nt: TGTGCCAGCAGTCCCGGGACGGTCAATCAGCCCCAGCATTTT
cdr3_aa: CASSPGTVNQPQHF

clone_size: NA
cdr3_length: 13
v_call: TRBV4-2
d_call: NA
j_call: TRBJ2-5
cdr3_nt: TGTGCCAGCAGCCCAGGGAACCCGGAGACCCAGTACTTC
cdr3_aa: CASSPGNPETQYF

clone_size: NA
cdr3_length: 13
v_call: TRBV12-3/TRBV12-4
d_call: NA
j_call: TRBJ2-5
cdr3_nt: TGTGCCAGCACTCCAGGGTTTGGGGAGACCCAGTACTTC
cdr3_aa: CASTPGFGETQYF

clone_size: NA
cdr3_length: 13
v_call: TRBV6-5
d_call: TRBD1
j_call: TRBJ2-7
cdr3_nt: TGTGCCAGCTACTTTGGACAGGGGGGCGAGCAGTACTTC
cdr3_aa: CASYFGQGGEQYF

clone_size: NA
cdr3_length: 15
v_call: TRBV14
d_call: NA
j_call: TRBJ1-3
cdr3_nt: TGTGCCAGCAGCCAAGGCAGGGTCCGTCGGAACACCATATATTTT
cdr3_aa: CASSQGRVRRNTIYF

clone_size: NA
cdr3_length: 13
v_call: TRBV7-9
d_call: TRBD1
j_call: TRBJ1-2
cdr3_nt: TGTGCCAGCAGCCGCGACAGGGGCCATGGCTACACCTTC
cdr3_aa: CASSRDRGHGYTF

clone_size: NA
cdr3_length: 15
v_call: TRBV15
d_call: NA
j_call: TRBJ2-1
cdr3_nt: TGTGCCACCTCCCCCAAGTCCGGGGACTACAATGAGCAGTTCTTC
cdr3_aa: CATSPKSGDYNEQFF

clone_size: NA
cdr3_length: 11
v_call: TRBV7-9
d_call: NA
j_call: TRBJ2-7
cdr3_nt: TGTGCCAGCAGCCAACAGCGAGAGCAGTACTTC
cdr3_aa: CASSQQREQYF

clone_size: NA
cdr3_length: 15
v_call: TRBV7-9
d_call: NA
j_call: TRBJ2-3
cdr3_nt: TGTGCCAGCAGCCCCACCGGGACCGACACAGATACGCAGTATTTT
cdr3_aa: CASSPTGTDTDTQYF

clone_size: NA
cdr3_length: 14
v_call: TRBV13
d_call: NA
j_call: TRBJ1-5
cdr3_nt: TGTGCCAGCAGCTTTGGCCAGCTCAATCAGCCCCAGCATTTT
cdr3_aa: CASSFGQLNQPQHF

clone_size: NA
cdr3_length: 13
v_call: TRBV13
d_call: NA
j_call: TRBJ1-1
cdr3_nt: TGTGCCAGCAGCGATGACGCCTTGTCCGGAGCTTTCTTT
cdr3_aa: CASSDDALSGAFF

clone_size: few
cdr3_length: 15
v_call: TRBV27
d_call: NA
j_call: TRBJ2-7
cdr3_nt: TGTGCCAGCAGTTTATCGGGTGGGACGAGGTACGAGCAGTACTTC
cdr3_aa: CASSLSGGTRYEQYF

clone_size: NA
cdr3_length: 14
v_call: TRBV24-1
d_call: NA
j_call: TRBJ2-1
cdr3_nt: TGTGCCACCAGTGATTTGCTTCGGCCGAGTGAGCAGTTCTTC
cdr3_aa: CATSDLLRPSEQFF

clone_size: NA
cdr3_length: 12
v_call: TRBV30
d_call: NA
j_call: TRBJ2-7
cdr3_nt: TGTGCCTGCAAGGGTGAGCTATACGAGCAGTACTTC
cdr3_aa: CACKGELYEQYF

clone_size: NA
cdr3_length: 13
v_call: TRBV7-9
d_call: NA
j_call: TRBJ2-7
cdr3_nt: TGTGCCAGCAGCGACAGGCGAATCTACGAGCAGTACTTC
cdr3_aa: CASSDRRIYEQYF

clone_size: once
cdr3_length: 13
v_call: TRBV4-2
d_call: NA
j_call: TRBJ2-7
cdr3_nt: TGTGCCAGCAGCTTAGGTCCCTCCGACGAGCAGTACTTC
cdr3_aa: CASSLGPSDEQYF

clone_size: NA
cdr3_length: 16
v_call: TRBV4-3
d_call: NA
j_call: TRBJ2-3
cdr3_nt: TGCGCCAGCAGCCAGACCGGGACTCCCGTCACAGATACGCAGTATTTT
cdr3_aa: CASSQTGTPVTDTQYF

clone_size: NA
cdr3_length: 13
v_call: TRBV13
d_call: NA
j_call: TRBJ2-2
cdr3_nt: TGTGCCAGCAGCGGGTACGGGGCGACGGAGCTGTTTTTT
cdr3_aa: CASSGYGATELFF

clone_size: once
cdr3_length: 14
v_call: TRBV4-1
d_call: NA
j_call: TRBJ2-3
cdr3_nt: TGCGCCAGCAGCCAAGATAGGGGATGGGATACGCAGTATTTT
cdr3_aa: CASSQDRGWDTQYF

clone_size: few
cdr3_length: 13
v_call: TRBV19
d_call: NA
j_call: TRBJ2-7
cdr3_nt: TGTGCCAGTAGTATAGCCGACAGCTACGAGCAGTACTTC
cdr3_aa: CASSIADSYEQYF

clone_size: NA
cdr3_length: 15
v_call: TRBV7-9
d_call: TRBD1
j_call: TRBJ2-3
cdr3_nt: TGTGCCAGCAGCCCGACAGGGGGAAAAAGGGATACGCAGTATTTT
cdr3_aa: CASSPTGGKRDTQYF

clone_size: NA
cdr3_length: 17
v_call: TRBV3-1
d_call: TRBD1
j_call: TRBJ1-1
cdr3_nt: TGTGCCAGCAGCCAACCTATCGACAGGGTAGCGGACACTGAAGCTTTCTTT
cdr3_aa: CASSQPIDRVADTEAFF

clone_size: NA
cdr3_length: 15
v_call: TRBV4-3
d_call: NA
j_call: TRBJ2-1
cdr3_nt: TGCGCCAGCAGCCAAGGGGTCGGGTCGGACAATGAGCAGTTCTTC
cdr3_aa: CASSQGVGSDNEQFF

clone_size: NA
cdr3_length: 16
v_call: TRBV3-1
d_call: NA
j_call: TRBJ2-1
cdr3_nt: TGTGCCAGCAGCCAAGGACCAAACGGAGCCTACAATGAGCAGTTCTTC
cdr3_aa: CASSQGPNGAYNEQFF

clone_size: once
cdr3_length: 12
v_call: TRBV15
d_call: NA
j_call: TRBJ1-5
cdr3_nt: TGTGCCACCAGCAGAGATGAGAGGCCCCAGCATTTT
cdr3_aa: CATSRDERPQHF

clone_size: NA
cdr3_length: 12
v_call: TRBV13
d_call: NA
j_call: TRBJ1-1
cdr3_nt: TGTGCCAGCAGCCGAAGTAATACTGAAGCTTTCTTT
cdr3_aa: CASSRSNTEAFF

clone_size: once
cdr3_length: 15
v_call: TRBV2
d_call: TRBD2
j_call: TRBJ2-3
cdr3_nt: TGTGCCAGCAACAGGCTAGCGGGGAGCACAGATACGCAGTATTTT
cdr3_aa: CASNRLAGSTDTQYF

clone_size: NA
cdr3_length: 14
v_call: TRBV12-5
d_call: NA
j_call: TRBJ2-5
cdr3_nt: TGTGCTAGTGGTTTGGGCGCACCGGGGGAGACCCAGTACTTC
cdr3_aa: CASGLGAPGETQYF

clone_size: NA
cdr3_length: 16
v_call: TRBV4-1
d_call: TRBD1
j_call: TRBJ1-2
cdr3_nt: TGCGCCAGCAGCCAAGTTAGGACAGGGGAGTGGGACGGCTACACCTTC
cdr3_aa: CASSQVRTGEWDGYTF

clone_size: NA
cdr3_length: 15
v_call: TRBV4-1
d_call: NA
j_call: TRBJ2-7
cdr3_nt: TGCGCCAGCAGCCAAGAGCCCCAGTCCGCTACGGAGCAGTACTTC
cdr3_aa: CASSQEPQSATEQYF

clone_size: NA
cdr3_length: 15
v_call: TRBV30
d_call: NA
j_call: TRBJ2-2
cdr3_nt: TGTGCCTGGGCTGGCGGGAATAGGGACACCGGGGAGCTGTTTTTT
cdr3_aa: CAWAGGNRDTGELFF

clone_size: once
cdr3_length: 14
v_call: TRBV18
d_call: TRBD1
j_call: TRBJ2-7
cdr3_nt: TGTGCCAGCAACTCGGGACAGGGGGCTTTTGAGCAGTACTTC
cdr3_aa: CASNSGQGAFEQYF

clone_size: NA
cdr3_length: 11
v_call: TRBV19
d_call: NA
j_call: TRBJ2-7
cdr3_nt: TGTGCCAGTACGAACGGAGGGAGGCGGTACTTC
cdr3_aa: CASTNGGRRYF

clone_size: NA
cdr3_length: 14
v_call: TRBV5-6
d_call: NA
j_call: TRBJ2-7
cdr3_nt: TGTGCCAGCAGCTTGGAAGCTACAACCTACGAGCAGTACTTC
cdr3_aa: CASSLEATTYEQYF

clone_size: NA
cdr3_length: 15
v_call: TRBV5-1
d_call: NA
j_call: TRBJ1-1
cdr3_nt: TGCGCCAGCAGCTTGGCTTTCAGGGACGGAACTGAAGCTTTCTTT
cdr3_aa: CASSLAFRDGTEAFF

clone_size: NA
cdr3_length: 15
v_call: TRBV6-5
d_call: TRBD2
j_call: TRBJ2-1
cdr3_nt: TGTGCCAGCAGTTACCTGAGCGGGGGTATGGGTGAGCAGTTCTTC
cdr3_aa: CASSYLSGGMGEQFF

clone_size: once
cdr3_length: 14
v_call: TRBV3-1
d_call: TRBD1
j_call: TRBJ2-1
cdr3_nt: TGTGCCAGCAGCCCGGGACAGGGGTGGAATGAGCAGTTCTTC
cdr3_aa: CASSPGQGWNEQFF

clone_size: few
cdr3_length: 14
v_call: TRBV4-1
d_call: TRBD2
j_call: TRBJ2-7
cdr3_nt: TGCGCCAGCAGCCTAGACGGGACTAGCTACGAGCAGTACTTC
cdr3_aa: CASSLDGTSYEQYF

clone_size: NA
cdr3_length: 13
v_call: TRBV7-9
d_call: NA
j_call: TRBJ2-1
cdr3_nt: TGTGCCAGCAGCTCCTTTTCGGTTTCTGGGCAGTTCTTC
cdr3_aa: CASSSFSVSGQFF

clone_size: NA
cdr3_length: 13
v_call: TRBV12-5
d_call: NA
j_call: TRBJ1-1
cdr3_nt: TGTGCTAGTGCGCAACACGGGAACACTGAAGCTTTCTTT
cdr3_aa: CASAQHGNTEAFF

clone_size: NA
cdr3_length: 12
v_call: TRBV29-1
d_call: TRBD2
j_call: TRBJ2-2
cdr3_nt: TGCAGCGCCCGGGGGGACACCGGGGAGCTGTTTTTT
cdr3_aa: CSARGDTGELFF